A selection of T cell receptor beta chains follows, all from one sample in a study of blood T cell repertoires in COVID-19. This table comes from immunoSEQ multiplex PCR, and its TCRdb copy is limited to in-frame clones, with some not included. Of 130,000 or so clones in the sample, 60% to 85% were seen once. The source material was peripheral blood. The origin of the receptors is a man in his forties or fifties with acute or convalescent COVID-19. CDR3s include the opening cysteine and the closing phenylalanine or tryptophan. Each record gives: J gene, clone size, D gene, V gene, CDR3 protein, CDR3 DNA. D genes are given only for firm matches. The listing skips clone size in some rows; elsewhere it reads once, few, many or a size class.

TRBJ1-5 | few | NA | TRBV4-1 | CASSQEEVDMTTREYQPQHF | TGCGCCAGCAGCCAAGAAGAAGTGGACATGACGACTCGGGAGTATCAGCCCCAGCATTTT
TRBJ1-3 | once | NA | TRBV23-1 | CASSQPMCSGNTIYF | TGCGCCAGCAGTCAACCCATGTGTTCTGGAAACACCATATATTTT
TRBJ1-2 | NA | NA | TRBV4-1 | CASSQEDQGNYGYTF | TGCGCCAGCAGCCAAGAAGATCAGGGGAACTATGGCTACACCTTC
TRBJ2-3 | NA | TRBD2 | TRBV4-2 | CASSHQAWPSGGTSTDTQYF | TGTGCCAGCAGCCATCAAGCTTGGCCTAGCGGGGGGACTAGCACAGATACGCAGTATTTT
TRBJ2-3 | NA | TRBD1 | TRBV7-2 | CASSLGVTGAADTQYF | TGTGCCAGCAGCTTAGGGGTGACAGGGGCGGCAGATACGCAGTATTTT
TRBJ1-2 | NA | NA | TRBV18 | CASSPSGQLNYGYTF | TGTGCCAGCTCACCCTCTGGACAGCTTAACTATGGCTACACCTTC
TRBJ2-5 | NA | TRBD2 | TRBV11-2 | CASSFVLAGPKETQYF | TGTGCCAGCAGCTTCGTTCTAGCGGGGCCCAAAGAGACCCAGTACTTC
TRBJ1-1 | NA | NA | TRBV5-6 | CASTREMKNTEAFF | TGTGCCAGCACCAGGGAAATGAAGAACACTGAAGCTTTCTTT
TRBJ2-1 | NA | TRBD1 | TRBV27 | CASSPPGQVDNEQFF | TGTGCCAGCAGTCCCCCGGGACAGGTCGACAATGAGCAGTTCTTC
TRBJ1-1 | NA | TRBD1 | TRBV5-1 | CASSSDRERNTEAFF | TGCGCCAGCAGCTCGGACAGGGAGAGGAACACTGAAGCTTTCTTT
TRBJ1-6 | NA | TRBD1 | TRBV25-1 | CASSETGVYYNSPLHF | TGTGCCAGCAGTGAAACAGGGGTTTACTATAATTCACCCCTCCACTTT
TRBJ1-1 | NA | TRBD1 | TRBV3-1/TRBV3-2 | CASSPPLDRSEAFF | TGTGCCAGCAGCCCCCCCCTGGACAGGAGTGAAGCTTTCTTT
TRBJ2-2 | once | TRBD2 | TRBV30 | CAWTSGNTGELFF | TGTGCCTGGACTAGCGGTAACACCGGGGAGCTGTTTTTT
TRBJ1-1 | NA | NA | TRBV6-5 | CASSRGNTEAFF | TGTGCCAGCAGCAGGGGGAACACTGAAGCTTTCTTT
TRBJ2-3 | once | TRBD1 | TRBV6-7 | CASSSPEDREDTQYF | TGTGCCAGCAGCTCCCCCGAGGACAGGGAAGATACGCAGTATTTT
TRBJ2-7 | NA | NA | TRBV28 | CASTTGRNSEQYF | TGTGCCAGCACGACAGGGAGGAATTCCGAGCAGTACTTC
TRBJ1-2 | NA | NA | TRBV29-1 | CSVESMTDRYGYTF | TGCAGCGTTGAATCTATGACAGACAGATATGGCTACACCTTC
TRBJ1-5 | NA | NA | TRBV6-2/TRBV6-3 | CASSYYYNQPQHF | TGTGCCAGCAGTTATTACTACAATCAGCCCCAGCATTTT
TRBJ2-3 | NA | TRBD2 | TRBV7-6 | CASSYGTSGARDTQYF | TGTGCCAGCAGCTACGGGACTAGCGGGGCTCGAGATACGCAGTATTTT
TRBJ1-5 | NA | TRBD1 | TRBV24-1 | CATSDPGGRGQPQHF | TGTGCCACCAGTGACCCAGGGGGCCGGGGACAGCCCCAGCATTTT
TRBJ2-1 | once | NA | TRBV3-1/TRBV3-2 | CASSQAYEQFF | TGTGCCAGCAGCCAAGCTTATGAGCAGTTCTTC
TRBJ2-2 | NA | TRBD2 | TRBV11-3 | CASSLPRGADGELFF | TGTGCCAGCAGCTTACCGCGGGGGGCGGACGGGGAGCTGTTTTTT
TRBJ2-5 | NA | TRBD1 | TRBV19 | CASSINRGDSETQYF | TGTGCCAGTAGTATCAACAGGGGGGATAGCGAGACCCAGTACTTC
TRBJ2-3 | once | TRBD2 | TRBV5-4 | CASSPGPGGVADTQYF | TGTGCCAGCAGCCCCGGACCGGGGGGGGTAGCAGATACGCAGTATTTT
TRBJ1-5 | NA | TRBD1 | TRBV12-5 | CASGLKAGGWNQPQHF | TGTGCTAGTGGTTTGAAGGCAGGGGGCTGGAATCAGCCCCAGCATTTT
TRBJ1-1 | NA | TRBD1 | TRBV6-6 | CASSRRKGQDVMNTEAFF | TGTGCCAGCAGTCGCAGAAAAGGACAGGACGTCATGAACACTGAAGCTTTCTTT
TRBJ2-5 | NA | NA | TRBV11-2 | CASSLARGRGETQYF | TGTGCCAGCAGCTTAGCGAGGGGGCGGGGAGAGACCCAGTACTTC
TRBJ2-1 | NA | TRBD1 | TRBV18 | CASSPRGTGAENEQFF | TGTGCCAGCTCACCACGAGGGACAGGGGCGGAAAATGAGCAGTTCTTC
TRBJ2-7 | NA | TRBD1 | TRBV14 | CASSKQTGRSYEQYF | TGTGCCAGCAGCAAGCAGACAGGGCGCTCCTACGAGCAGTACTTC
TRBJ2-5 | NA | NA | TRBV15 | CATSRDHPDSYQETQYF | TGTGCCACCAGCAGAGATCACCCCGACAGCTACCAAGAGACCCAGTACTTC
TRBJ1-5 | NA | NA | TRBV6-5 | CASSFPDQPQHF | TGTGCCAGCAGTTTCCCCGATCAGCCCCAGCATTTT
TRBJ2-5 | once | TRBD1 | TRBV25-1 | CASSASTGDETQYF | TGTGCCAGCAGTGCATCGACAGGGGACGAGACCCAGTACTTC
TRBJ1-1 | NA | NA | TRBV6-5 | CASSYLEGAEAFF | TGTGCCAGCAGTTACCTGGAGGGCGCTGAAGCTTTCTTT
TRBJ2-1 | NA | TRBD2 | TRBV12-5 | CASGLERGSYNEQFF | TGTGCTAGTGGTTTGGAGCGGGGGAGCTACAATGAGCAGTTCTTC
TRBJ2-1 | NA | TRBD1 | TRBV3-1/TRBV3-2 | CASSPWTGENNEQFF | TGTGCCAGCAGCCCATGGACAGGGGAGAACAATGAGCAGTTCTTC
TRBJ2-1 | NA | NA | TRBV5-1 | CASSLPRSDISLRSYNEQFF | TGCGCCAGCAGCTTGCCACGCTCGGACATTTCCCTCCGTTCCTACAATGAGCAGTTCTTC
TRBJ1-4 | NA | NA | TRBV5-1 | CASSPRTGSSEKLFF | TGCGCCAGCAGCCCTAGGACGGGGAGTAGTGAAAAACTGTTTTTT
TRBJ1-5 | NA | TRBD1 | TRBV12-3/TRBV12-4 | CASSSDRGQPQHF | TGTGCCAGCAGTTCAGACAGGGGCCAGCCCCAGCATTTT
TRBJ1-1 | NA | TRBD1 | TRBV5-1 | CASSRGQANTEAFF | TGCGCCAGCAGCCGGGGACAGGCCAACACTGAAGCTTTCTTT
TRBJ2-1 | NA | NA | TRBV15 | CATSRDRGDYEQFF | TGTGCCACCAGCAGAGATCGTGGAGACTATGAGCAGTTCTTC
TRBJ1-2 | NA | NA | TRBV2 | CASSEAEGNYGYTF | TGTGCCAGCAGTGAAGCTGAGGGAAACTATGGCTACACCTTC
TRBJ1-1 | NA | TRBD1 | TRBV29-1 | CSVARTGGNTEAFF | TGCAGCGTTGCAAGGACAGGGGGGAACACTGAAGCTTTCTTT
TRBJ2-1 | NA | TRBD2 | TRBV7-3 | CASSLTTSGGANEQFF | TGTGCCAGCAGCTTAACTACTAGCGGGGGGGCAAATGAGCAGTTCTTC
TRBJ1-5 | NA | NA | TRBV5-1 | CASRQTAGVGPQHF | TGCGCCAGCAGGCAGACAGCGGGCGTGGGGCCCCAGCATTTT
TRBJ1-3 | few | TRBD1 | TRBV6-2/TRBV6-3 | CASSYPGQGSRASGNTIYF | TGTGCCAGCAGTTACCCGGGACAGGGATCCCGGGCCTCTGGAAACACCATATATTTT
TRBJ2-3 | NA | TRBD2 | TRBV5-1 | CARSWGRGGVDTQYF | TGCGCCCGCAGCTGGGGGCGGGGGGGGGTGGATACGCAGTATTTT
TRBJ2-2 | NA | TRBD2 | TRBV5-4 | CASSYQAGARNTGELFF | TGTGCCAGCAGCTACCAAGCGGGGGCGAGGAACACCGGGGAGCTGTTTTTT
TRBJ2-2 | once | NA | TRBV18 | CASSPEQGRAGELFF | TGTGCCAGCTCACCGGAGCAGGGCAGGGCCGGGGAGCTGTTTTTT
TRBJ1-5 | NA | NA | TRBV5-5 | CASSPGVDSNQPQHF | TGTGCCAGCAGCCCCGGGGTGGATAGCAATCAGCCCCAGCATTTT
TRBJ1-1 | NA | TRBD1 | TRBV7-2 | CASSRQGAGEAFF | TGTGCCAGCAGCCGGCAGGGGGCGGGTGAAGCTTTCTTT